This T cell receptor beta chain was obtained from a study of cytomegalovirus exposure and HLA in healthy donors. Study-level findings and limits: An analysis done earlier found most TCR beta V segments productive about 87% or about 30% of the time. A later analysis by the authors found several of the most significant clusters apparently linked to common viral pathogens. In a later analysis, most CMV-associated TCR beta chains appeared HLA-restricted.

Points on this clone: The target antigen is unknown.

The CDR3 sequence is 13 residues long. Per germline, CDR1 SQVTM and CDR2 ANQGSEA. V shed 7 bases and J shed 5 bases, with 15 bases lying between them. The PCR ran on 60 Vbeta and 13 Jbeta primers. TCRdb's copy holds only in-frame clones and misses some; the assay was immunoSEQ multiplex PCR. The data show some 200,000 clones, 77% seen once. The rearrangement links TRBV29-1 to TRBJ2-4, with TRBD1 as a possible D gene (6 bases). The sequence was collected from a woman aged 55-69 years in good health and CMV-seropositive. The source material was PBMCs. The CDR3 bases are TGCAGCGCTAGAAGGGGGTCTGAAAACATTCAGTACTTC. This gives the protein CSARRGSENIQYF.